This entry lists 32 T cell receptor beta chains sequenced from one sample in a study of metastatic and nonmetastatic thyroid tumors. TCRdb re-called the PCR reads via MiXCR. Of over 70,000 clones in the sample, roughly 18% were seen once. All patients were untreated before thyroid surgery. The sequenced material came from blood. These receptors were obtained from a female donor with papillary thyroid cancer or a benign thyroid nodule (not recorded which). Some clones in this sample may be carry-over from other donors' samples.

This clone was counted at least ten times. V gene TRBV2 combines with J gene TRBJ1-2, with 9 bases matching TRBD1. This CDR3 has 13 residues. V lost 10 bases and J lost 4; bases outside the gene matches: 7. Germline values: CDR1 SNHLY, CDR2 FYNNEI. The CDR3 loop is CAIVRDRAYGYTF. CDR3 DNA: TGTGCCATTGTACGGGACAGGGCCTATGGCTACACCTTC.

This clone was recorded many times. This chain links TRBV6-5 with TRBJ1-1; D is perhaps TRBD1 (5 bases). Per germline, CDR1 MNHEY and CDR2 SVGAGI. The CDR3 totals 14 residues. The V and J ends lost 0 bases and 11 bases respectively, with 16 bases between them. Here the CDR3 DNA reads TGTGCCAGCAGTTACTCCAGGGAAATGCACGCGGCTTTCTTT. Its translation is CASSYSREMHAAFF.

This clone was counted a few times. A much larger clone is a single base away; this may be a read error. The chain has TRBV5-4 and TRBJ1-2; no definite D call. Per germline, CDR1 SGHNT and CDR2 YYREEE (reference sequence). The CDR3 extends over 14 amino acids. The CDR3 region has the DNA TGTGCCAGCATCTTGTCAGGAGACCACTATGGCTACACCTTC. The encoded protein is CASILSGDHYGYTF.

This clone appeared many times. The sample carries other DNA sequences with the same CDR3. The chain employs TRBV20-1 and TRBJ2-3; no firm D call. Deletions cut 0 bases from V and 0 bases from J, with 4 bases between. Germline-derived CDR1 and CDR2 are DFQATT and SNEGSKA (reference sequence). The CDR3 is 13 amino acids. The CDR3 DNA follows: TGCAGTGCTAGAGACTCTAGCACAGATACGCAGTATTTT. Amino acid sequence: CSARDSSTDTQYF.

This clone was counted once. J is TRBJ2-7 and V is TRBV30, with 12 bases that match TRBD2. Germline CDR1 GTSNPN, CDR2 SVGIG (reference sequence). The CDR3 is 15 amino acids. V shed 2 bases, J shed 2 bases, and the junction held 4 bases outside the gene matches. CDR3 nucleotide sequence: TGTGCCTGGAGTAAAGGACTAGCGGGACCCTACGAGCAGTACTTC. Its protein product is CAWSKGLAGPYEQYF.

This chain's CDR3 is CASSLRDSLSYEQYF. CDR3 sequence (DNA): TGTGCCAGCAGCTTAAGGGACTCACTTTCCTACGAGCAGTACTTC. V gene TRBV7-3 combines with J gene TRBJ2-7; maybe TRBD2 (6 bases). There are 15 residues in the CDR3. The V gene lost 1 base and the J gene lost 1 base, with 11 bases spanning the gap. Germline V gene sequence: CDR1 SGHTA, CDR2 FQGTGA.

The table lists this clone with many counts. This sequence joins TRBV28 and TRBJ2-1; 7 bases align to TRBD2. CDR1 MDHEN and CDR2 SYDVKM come from the germline V gene. The J segment lost 2 bases and the V segment lost 3 bases, leaving 7 bases of the junction unmatched. The CDR3 runs 16 residues. The DNA for the CDR3 is TGTGCCAGCAGTTTCTTCCGGGAGGATCCCTACAATGAGCAGTTCTTC. Its translation is CASSFFREDPYNEQFF.

The J gene is TRBJ1-3, the V gene TRBV7-3, with 7 bases lining up with TRBD1. With 5 bases clipped from V and 2 bases from J, the junction kept 3 bases outside the gene matches. This CDR3 is built from 14 residues. From germline, CDR1 is SGHTA and CDR2 FQGTGA. CDR3 nucleotides: TGTGCCAGCAGCCCCGGGACAGCTGGAAACACCATATATTTT. It translates to CASSPGTAGNTIYF.

This clone was detected ten times or more. This same CDR3 is encoded by further DNA sequences in the sample. The chain employs TRBV5-1 and TRBJ1-4; 7 bases match TRBD1. This CDR3 is 14 amino acids long. Germline loops: CDR1 SGHRS, CDR2 YFSETQ. With V trimmed by 0 bases and J by 8 bases, 4 bases remained unmatched. CDR3 nucleotide sequence: TGCGCCAGCAGCTTGGGACAGGGCGGCGAAAAACTGTTTTTT. This sequence encodes CASSLGQGGEKLFF.

Only a few counts were recorded for this clone. V gene TRBV28 combines with J gene TRBJ2-7; D ambiguous. The CDR3 length is 15 residues. Germline lookup yields CDR1 MDHEN and CDR2 SYDVKM. Trimming removed 5 bases from V and 0 bases from J, with 14 bases in between. CDR3 region: CASSPPGSFSYEQYF. Written as DNA, the CDR3 is TGTGCCAGCAGTCCCCCCGGGTCCTTCTCCTACGAGCAGTACTTC.

The V and J genes are TRBV2 and TRBJ2-7; D remains unclear. In germline, CDR1 is SNHLY, CDR2 FYNNEI. V lost 7 bases to trimming and J lost 3 bases, with 7 bases between them. This CDR3 is built from 11 residues. CDR3 in amino acids: CASIFRYEQYF. CDR3 DNA sequence: TGTGCCAGCATTTTTCGCTACGAGCAGTACTTC.

This clone was observed once. The chain joins TRBV5-1 to TRBJ2-7; 9 bases fit TRBD2. The germline V gene has CDR1 SGHRS and CDR2 YFSETQ. Unmatched junction bases numbered 2, after V lost 1 base and J lost 0 bases. The CDR3 covers 15 residues. The CDR3 loop is CASSLQRGASYEQYF. Here the CDR3 DNA reads TGCGCCAGCAGCTTGCAGCGGGGGGCCTCCTACGAGCAGTACTTC.

There are a few counts of this clone. V and J are TRBV6-1 and TRBJ1-2, with a weak D call TRBD1 (5 bases). Trimming pared 4 bases from V and 7 bases from J, leaving 13 bases between. The germline V gene has CDR1 MNHNS and CDR2 SASEGT. The CDR3 has 13 amino acids. The CDR3 DNA is TGTGCCAGCAGTGGTTGGGGTGGGGGTGGCTACACCTTC. Translation gives CASSGWGGGGYTF.

This clone was recorded many times. The genes are TRBV29-1 and TRBJ1-1, with TRBD1 identical over 11 bases. This CDR3 is built from 13 residues. CDR1 is SQVTM, CDR2 ANQGSEA, per germline. V was pared by 6 bases and J by 5 bases, with 5 bases of the junction left unmatched. CDR3 nucleotides: TGCAGCGTCGGGGACAGGGGGGTTACTGAAGCTTTCTTT. It yields the protein CSVGDRGVTEAFF.

The chain is built from TRBV13 and TRBJ2-1, with 10 bases lining up with TRBD2. With V trimmed by 8 bases and J by 4 bases, 20 bases remained unmatched. The germline V gene has CDR1 PRHDT and CDR2 FYEKMQ (reference sequence). This CDR3 is 19 amino acids long. The DNA for the CDR3 is TGTGCCAGCGGCCGGGACAGGAGACAAACTAGCGGGACTTACAATGAGCAGTTCTTC. Translation gives CASGRDRRQTSGTYNEQFF.

The rearrangement links TRBV27 to TRBJ2-7, with D uncertain. V lost 6 bases and J lost 2, with 11 bases in between. Germline CDR1 reads MNHEY; CDR2 reads SMNVEV (reference sequence). The CDR3 loop spans 13 amino acids. The CDR3 spells CASSRSATYEQYF. CDR3 coding DNA: TGTGCCAGCAGCCGGAGTGCAACCTACGAGCAGTACTTC.

There are a few counts of this clone. The chain joins TRBV12-3 or TRBV12-4 to TRBJ1-2, with a possible D match to TRBD1 (6 bases). V shed 6 bases and J shed 5 bases, with 16 bases lying between them. CDR3 length: 14 residues. The CDR3 nucleotides read TGTGCCAGCAGACCATCGGGGGCTGGATATGGCTACACCTTC. It translates to CASRPSGAGYGYTF.

There are many counts of this clone. The V and J genes are TRBV2 and TRBJ2-7; a weak D match, TRBD1 (6 bases). Germline V gene sequence: CDR1 SNHLY, CDR2 FYNNEI. The V and J ends lost 6 bases and 3 bases respectively, with 12 bases between them. There are 13 residues in the CDR3. CDR3 bases: TGTGCCAGCAGAAACTTACAGGGCTACGAGCAGTACTTC. Its protein is CASRNLQGYEQYF. Using reference TRBV2 and TRBJ2-7 for the parts outside the CDR3, the full variable domain is EPEVTQTPSHQVTQMGQEVILRCVPISNHLYFYWYRQILGQKVEFLVSFYNNEISEKSEIFDDQFSVERPDGSNFTLKIRSTKLEDSAMYFCASRNLQGYEQYFGPGTRLTVT.

This clone came up many times. V gene TRBV12-3 or TRBV12-4 combines with J gene TRBJ1-1, with 9 bases identical to TRBD1. J gave up 5 bases and V 5 bases, and 6 bases lay outside the gene matches. The CDR3 extends over 14 amino acids. The CDR3 bases are TGTGCCAGCAGTGCCCGGACAGGGGTTACTGAAGCTTTCTTT. It is translated as CASSARTGVTEAFF.

There are many counts of this clone. The chain carries TRBV19 and TRBJ1-2, with D possibly matching TRBD1 (6 bases). The CDR3 runs 13 residues. V dropped 3 bases and J dropped 3 bases, with 8 bases sitting between them. The germline CDR1 and CDR2 sequences are LNHDA and SQIVND (reference sequence). The CDR3 DNA reads as TGTGCCAGTAGTATTGGACAGTACTATGGCTACACCTTC. As protein: CASSIGQYYGYTF.

This clone was found many times. The rearrangement joins TRBV11-2 to TRBJ2-7; D gene ambiguous. Trimming took 3 bases from V and 0 from J, leaving 6 bases between them. The germline V gene has CDR1 SGHAT and CDR2 FQNNGV. The CDR3 extends over 13 amino acids. The CDR3 nucleotides are TGTGCCAGCAGCTTCAACCCCTCCTACGAGCAGTACTTC. Translating it yields CASSFNPSYEQYF.

This clone appeared a few times. V usage is TRBV6-1 and J usage is TRBJ1-6; D is possibly TRBD1 (5 bases). Germline lookup yields CDR1 MNHNS and CDR2 SASEGT. The V and J ends lost 5 bases and 10 bases respectively, with 9 bases between them. This CDR3 has 12 residues. The CDR3 DNA sequence: TGTGCCAGCAGTAGCAGGGACTCACCCCTCCACTTT. This translates into CASSSRDSPLHF.

About this clone itself: One base away lies a much larger clone, so this may be a sequencing read error. The rearrangement uses TRBV5-5 and TRBJ2-1, with 8 bases that match TRBD2. CDR3 length: 15 amino acids. Germline V gene sequence: CDR1 SGHKS, CDR2 YYEKEE (reference sequence). CDR3 in DNA: TGTGCCAGCAGCTGGGGCGTGCGGGAGGTCAATAAGCAGTTCTTC. It translates to CASSWGVREVNKQFF.

This clone was observed at least ten times. This chain joins TRBV7-2 and TRBJ2-1; 10 nucleotides agree with TRBD2. V was pared by 6 bases and J by 6 bases, with 8 bases of the junction left unmatched. The length of the CDR3 is 15 residues. From germline, CDR1 is SGHTA and CDR2 FQGNSA. Here the CDR3 reads CASSLNLAGANEQFF. The CDR3, as DNA: TGTGCCAGCAGTTTGAATCTAGCGGGAGCCAATGAGCAGTTCTTC. The variable domain in full, completed from reference TRBV7-2 and TRBJ2-1, reads GAGVSQSPSNKVTEKGKDVELRCDPISGHTALYWYRQSLGQGLEFLIYFQGNSAPDKSGLPSDRFSAERTGGSVSTLTIQRTQQEDSAVYLCASSLNLAGANEQFFGPGTRLTVL.

At least ten counts were recorded for this clone. This chain links TRBV20-1 with TRBJ1-1, with 8 bases that match TRBD1. This CDR3 has 15 amino acids. The germline CDR1 and CDR2 sequences are DFQATT and SNEGSKA (reference sequence). Germline trimming cut 3 bases from V and 2 bases from J; bases unmatched to any gene: 8. The CDR3 sequence: CSASWPQGDNTEAFF. The CDR3 bases are TGCAGTGCTAGCTGGCCACAGGGGGATAACACTGAAGCTTTCTTT.

V and J are TRBV28 and TRBJ1-3; D is perhaps TRBD1 (6 bases). Per germline, CDR1 MDHEN and CDR2 SYDVKM. The length of the CDR3 is 15 residues. V gave up 7 bases and J gave up 1 base, with 14 bases separating them. The CDR3 region is CASKRGGESGNTIYF. CDR3 bases: TGTGCCAGCAAAAGGGGGGGTGAATCTGGAAACACCATATATTTT.

Ten or more counts support this clone. The chain recombines TRBV9 with TRBJ1-1; D may be TRBD1 (5 bases). Trimming pared 3 bases from V and 4 bases from J, leaving 16 bases between. This CDR3 comprises 15 residues. Germline CDR1 and CDR2: SGDLS and YYNGEE. The chain's CDR3 is CASSARLGGGTEAFF. In DNA form, the CDR3 reads TGTGCCAGCAGCGCCCGTCTTGGGGGGGGCACTGAAGCTTTCTTT. The complete variable domain, with remaining parts taken from reference TRBV9 and TRBJ1-1, reads DSGVTQTPKHLITATGQRVTLRCSPRSGDLSVYWYQQSLDQGLQFLIQYYNGEERAKGNILERFSAQQFPDLHSELNLSSLELGDSALYFCASSARLGGGTEAFFGQGTRLTVV.

This clone was seen at least ten times. The chain is built from TRBV30 and TRBJ1-2; D call uncertain. V gave up 3 bases and J gave up 2 bases, with 13 bases separating them. This CDR3 has 14 amino acids. CDR1 is GTSNPN, CDR2 SVGIG, per germline (reference sequence). CDR3 loop: CAWSLLLGNYGYTF. The CDR3 DNA follows: TGTGCCTGGAGCCTACTTTTGGGGAACTATGGCTACACCTTC. Full variable domain (missing parts from reference TRBV30 and TRBJ1-2): SQTIHQWPATLVQPVGSPLSLECTVEGTSNPNLYWYRQAAGRGLQLLFYSVGIGQISSEVPQNLSASRPQDRQFILSSKKLLLSDSGFYLCAWSLLLGNYGYTFGSGTRLTVV.

This clone was detected only a few times. The junction differs from germline at one of its ends, possibly a read error. The V and J genes are TRBV10-1 and TRBJ2-7; D ambiguous. The germline V gene encodes CDR1 WNHNN and CDR2 SYGVQD (reference sequence). The CDR3 length is 15 residues. As DNA, the CDR3 is TGCGCCAGCAGTGAGTCTCTGGGAACCATCTACGAACAGTACTTC. Its protein is CASSESLGTIYEQYF.

This clone was observed many times. The chain has TRBV6-1 and TRBJ2-1, with 11 bases lining up with TRBD2. This CDR3 region has 15 residues. V lost 1 base, J lost 4 bases, and 0 bases stayed unmatched. Germline CDR1 and CDR2: MNHNS and SASEGT. For the CDR3, the DNA is TGTGCCAGCAGTGAAGTAGCGGGAGGGTACAATGAGCAGTTCTTC. It yields the protein CASSEVAGGYNEQFF.

This clone was found a few times. J is TRBJ1-6 and V is TRBV30; D uncertain. This CDR3 contains 13 residues. The germline V gene has CDR1 GTSNPN and CDR2 SVGIG (reference sequence). Trimming left V 1 base short and J 10 bases short, with 11 bases between. CDR3 DNA sequence: TGTGCCTGGAGTGCGGAAGTTCAGTCACCCCTCCACTTT. This codes for CAWSAEVQSPLHF.

This clone was detected ten times or more. The chain combines TRBV11-1 with TRBJ2-1; TRBD2 might be the D (5 bases). Germline V gives CDR1 SGHAT, CDR2 FQDESV (reference sequence). The CDR3 is 16 amino acids. Deletions cut 5 bases from V and 3 bases from J, with 17 bases between. CDR3 amino acids: CASSKKLSAGYNEQFF. The CDR3 nucleotides read TGTGCCAGCAGCAAAAAACTCTCCGCGGGCTACAATGAGCAGTTCTTC.